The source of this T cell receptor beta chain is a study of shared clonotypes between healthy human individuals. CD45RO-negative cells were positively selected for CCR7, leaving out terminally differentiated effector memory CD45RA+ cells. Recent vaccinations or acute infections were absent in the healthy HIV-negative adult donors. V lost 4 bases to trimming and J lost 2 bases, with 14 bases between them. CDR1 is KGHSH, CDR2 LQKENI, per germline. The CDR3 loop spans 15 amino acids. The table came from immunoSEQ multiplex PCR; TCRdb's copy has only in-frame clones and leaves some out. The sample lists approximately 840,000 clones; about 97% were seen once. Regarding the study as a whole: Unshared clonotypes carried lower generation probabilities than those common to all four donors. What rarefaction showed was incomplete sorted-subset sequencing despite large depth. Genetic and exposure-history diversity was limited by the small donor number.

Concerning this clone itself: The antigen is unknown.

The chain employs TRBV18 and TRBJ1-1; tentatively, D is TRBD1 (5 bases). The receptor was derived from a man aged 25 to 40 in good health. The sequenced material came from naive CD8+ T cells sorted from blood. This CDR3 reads CASSLGGLRNTEAFF. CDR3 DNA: TGTGCCAGCTCACTTGGGGGATTACGAAACACTGAAGCTTTCTTT.